This entry lists 3 T cell receptor beta chains sequenced from one sample in a study of shared clonotypes between healthy human individuals (dated by TCRdb to between 2020 and 2021). Library preparation used the immunoSEQ multiplex PCR assay. TCRdb's version of the immuneACCESS table is confined to in-frame rearrangements and falls short of the full clone set. An unresolved V gene accounts for under half of the shortfall where checked; the remainder is of unknown origin. Here the sample has over 950,000 clones; 60% to 80% occur a single time. The ten top clones hold roughly 0.83% of the sample. Specimen: memory CD4+ T cells from PBMCs. Reading the label with the study, this specimen's cell subset or site is: CD45RA-negative fraction. Source of these receptors: a man between 18 and 35 years old in good health. Some clones in this sample may be carry-over from other donors' samples.

The V and J genes are TRBV7-2 and TRBJ2-3, with D perhaps matching TRBD2 (6 bases). CDR1 and CDR2 (germline): SGHTA, FQGNSA. Between the trimmed V and J ends, which lost 2 bases and 2 bases, there was a span of 11 bases. The CDR3 length is 15 residues. The CDR3 spells CASSLRAGITDTQYF. CDR3 nucleotides: TGTGCCAGCAGCTTAAGGGCGGGGATCACAGATACGCAGTATTTT. The full variable domain, with the rest looked up from reference TRBV7-2 and TRBJ2-3, is GAGVSQSPSNKVTEKGKDVELRCDPISGHTALYWYRQSLGQGLEFLIYFQGNSAPDKSGLPSDRFSAERTGGSVSTLTIQRTQQEDSAVYLCASSLRAGITDTQYFGPGTRLTVL.

This clone came up once. V gene TRBV6-5 combines with J gene TRBJ2-7; 9 bases are shared with TRBD2. CDR3 length: 15 residues. From germline, CDR1 is MNHEY and CDR2 SVGAGI. Trimming took 6 bases from V and 3 from J; bases not matched to a gene: 9. The CDR3 coding sequence is TGTGCCAGCAGACGAGGCGGTAGCGGGAGCTACGAGCAGTACTTC. Translating it yields CASRRGGSGSYEQYF.

This chain connects TRBV30 to TRBJ1-2; weak D call: TRBD1 (6 bases). V shed 0 bases and J shed 8 bases, with 19 bases lying between them. The CDR3 sequence is 15 residues long. Germline CDR1 and CDR2: GTSNPN and SVGIG (reference sequence). CDR3 bases: TGTGCCTGGAGTGTAAAGGGGGGCTCGAGGAAGGGCTACACCTTC. Protein product: CAWSVKGGSRKGYTF. Based on the CDR3 plus reference TRBV30 and TRBJ1-2, the full variable domain is SQTIHQWPATLVQPVGSPLSLECTVEGTSNPNLYWYRQAAGRGLQLLFYSVGIGQISSEVPQNLSASRPQDRQFILSSKKLLLSDSGFYLCAWSVKGGSRKGYTFGSGTRLTVV.